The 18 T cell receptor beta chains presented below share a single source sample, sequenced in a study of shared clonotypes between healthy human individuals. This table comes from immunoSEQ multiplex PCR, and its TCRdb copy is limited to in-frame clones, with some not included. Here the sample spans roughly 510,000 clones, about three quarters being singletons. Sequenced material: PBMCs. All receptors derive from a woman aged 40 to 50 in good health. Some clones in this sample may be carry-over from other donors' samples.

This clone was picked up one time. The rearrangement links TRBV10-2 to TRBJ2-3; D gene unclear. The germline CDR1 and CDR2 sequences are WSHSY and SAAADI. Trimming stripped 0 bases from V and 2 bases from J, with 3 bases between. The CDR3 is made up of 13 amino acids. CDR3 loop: CASSESNTDTQYF. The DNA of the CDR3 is TGCGCCAGCAGTGAGTCAAACACAGATACGCAGTATTTT.

The CDR3: CASSSLFQPGNTQYF. Here the CDR3 DNA reads TGTGCCAGCAGCTCCCTATTCCAGCCTGGGAATACGCAGTATTTT. The chain uses TRBV7-2 and TRBJ2-3; D remains unclear. The germline V gene encodes CDR1 SGHTA and CDR2 FQGNSA. The CDR3 runs 15 residues. The V gene lost 4 bases and the J gene lost 7 bases, with 18 bases spanning the gap.

CDR3 amino acids: CASSLELAGPDTQYF. Here the CDR3 DNA reads TGCGCCAGCAGCTTGGAGCTAGCGGGCCCAGATACGCAGTATTTT. The chain links TRBV5-1 to TRBJ2-3; the match to TRBD2 covers 8 bases. CDR1 and CDR2 (germline): SGHRS, YFSETQ. The CDR3 sequence is 15 residues long. The trim removed 0 bases at V and 4 bases at J, leaving 4 bases unmatched.

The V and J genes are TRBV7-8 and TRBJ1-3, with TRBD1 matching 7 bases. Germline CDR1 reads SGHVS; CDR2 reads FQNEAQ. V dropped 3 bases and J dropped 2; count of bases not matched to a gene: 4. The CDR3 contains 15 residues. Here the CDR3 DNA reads TGTGCCAGCAGCTTTCCCGGGACAGCTGGAAACACCATATATTTT. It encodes CASSFPGTAGNTIYF.

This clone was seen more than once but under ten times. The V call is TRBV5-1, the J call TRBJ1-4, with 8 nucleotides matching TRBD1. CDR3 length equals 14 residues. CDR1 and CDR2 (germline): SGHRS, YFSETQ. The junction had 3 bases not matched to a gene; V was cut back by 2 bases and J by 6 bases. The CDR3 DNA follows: TGCGCCAGCAGCTTTGGACAGGGTTATGAAAAACTGTTTTTT. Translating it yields CASSFGQGYEKLFF.

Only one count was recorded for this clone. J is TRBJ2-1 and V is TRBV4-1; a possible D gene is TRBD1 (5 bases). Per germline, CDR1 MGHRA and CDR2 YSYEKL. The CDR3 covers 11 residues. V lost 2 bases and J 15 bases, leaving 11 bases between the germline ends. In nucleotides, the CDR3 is TGCGCCAGCAGCCAAAGGGGTCAGTGGTTCTTC. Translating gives CASSQRGQWFF.

The CDR3 spells CASSLHGRAEVEQFF. The DNA of the CDR3 is TGTGCCAGCAGTTTACACGGGAGGGCCGAGGTTGAGCAGTTCTTC. The chain recombines TRBV27 with TRBJ2-1; 8 nucleotides line up with TRBD2. The CDR3 runs 15 residues. The V segment lost 2 bases and the J segment 9 bases; nucleotides outside the gene matches: 9. The germline CDR1 and CDR2 sequences are MNHEY and SMNVEV (reference sequence).

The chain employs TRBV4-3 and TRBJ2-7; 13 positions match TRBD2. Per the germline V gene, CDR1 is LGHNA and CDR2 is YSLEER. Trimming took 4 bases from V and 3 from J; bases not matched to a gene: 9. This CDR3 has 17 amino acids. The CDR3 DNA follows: TGCGCCAGCAGCCCCGGGACTAGCGGGATCTCCCGCTACGAGCAGTACTTC. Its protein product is CASSPGTSGISRYEQYF.

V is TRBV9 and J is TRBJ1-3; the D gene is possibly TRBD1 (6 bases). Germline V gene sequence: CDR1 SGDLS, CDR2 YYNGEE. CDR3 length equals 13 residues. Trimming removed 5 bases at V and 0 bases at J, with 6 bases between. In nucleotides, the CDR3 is TGTGCCAGCAGGGGGGCCTCTGGAAACACCATATATTTT. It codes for CASRGASGNTIYF.

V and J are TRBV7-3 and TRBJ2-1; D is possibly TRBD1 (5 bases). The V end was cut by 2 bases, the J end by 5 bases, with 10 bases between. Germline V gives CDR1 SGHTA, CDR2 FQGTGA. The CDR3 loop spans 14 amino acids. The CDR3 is CASSLVQGNNEQFF. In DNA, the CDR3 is TGTGCCAGCAGCTTAGTGCAGGGCAACAATGAGCAGTTCTTC.

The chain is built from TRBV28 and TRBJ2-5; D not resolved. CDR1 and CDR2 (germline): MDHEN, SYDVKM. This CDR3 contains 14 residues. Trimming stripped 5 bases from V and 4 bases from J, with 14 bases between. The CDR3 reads CASSLGSTPETQYF. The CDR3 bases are TGTGCCAGCAGTCTAGGATCCACCCCAGAGACCCAGTACTTC.

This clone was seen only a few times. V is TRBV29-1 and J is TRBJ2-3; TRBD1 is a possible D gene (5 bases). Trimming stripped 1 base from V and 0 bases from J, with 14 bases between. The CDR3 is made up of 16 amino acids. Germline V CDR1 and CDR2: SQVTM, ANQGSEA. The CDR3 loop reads CSVEGVAGLSTDTQYF. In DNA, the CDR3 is TGCAGCGTTGAAGGGGTGGCAGGGTTAAGCACAGATACGCAGTATTTT.

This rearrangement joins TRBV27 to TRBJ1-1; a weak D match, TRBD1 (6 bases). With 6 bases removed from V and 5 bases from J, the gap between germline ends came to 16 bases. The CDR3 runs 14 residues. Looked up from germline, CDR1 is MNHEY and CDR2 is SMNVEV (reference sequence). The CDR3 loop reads CASRLGATSTEAFF. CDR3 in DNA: TGTGCCAGCAGATTGGGGGCCACGTCTACTGAAGCTTTCTTT.

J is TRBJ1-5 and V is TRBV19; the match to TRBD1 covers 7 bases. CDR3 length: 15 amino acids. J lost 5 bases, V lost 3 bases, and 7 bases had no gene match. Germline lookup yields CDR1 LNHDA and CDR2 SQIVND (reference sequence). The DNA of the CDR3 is TGTGCCAGTAGTATCCCGGACAGGCCCCATCAGCCCCAGCATTTT. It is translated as CASSIPDRPHQPQHF.

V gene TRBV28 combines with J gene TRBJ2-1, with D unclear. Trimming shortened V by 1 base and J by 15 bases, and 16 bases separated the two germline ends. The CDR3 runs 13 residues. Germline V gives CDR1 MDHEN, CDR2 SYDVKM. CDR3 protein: CASSLLTGSSRFF. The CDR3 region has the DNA TGTGCCAGCAGTTTATTAACCGGGTCTTCCCGGTTCTTC. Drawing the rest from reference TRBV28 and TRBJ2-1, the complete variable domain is DVKVTQSSRYLVKRTGEKVFLECVQDMDHENMFWYRQDPGLGLRLIYFSYDVKMKEKGDIPEGYSVSREKKERFSLILESASTNQTSMYLCASSLLTGSSRFFGPGTRLTVL.

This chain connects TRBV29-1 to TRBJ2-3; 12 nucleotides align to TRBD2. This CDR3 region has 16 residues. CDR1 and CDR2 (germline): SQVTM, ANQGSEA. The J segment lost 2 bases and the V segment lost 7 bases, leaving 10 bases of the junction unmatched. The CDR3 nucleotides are TGCAGCGCCTCGTATTGGACTAGCGGGGCCACAGATACGCAGTATTTT. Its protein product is CSASYWTSGATDTQYF.

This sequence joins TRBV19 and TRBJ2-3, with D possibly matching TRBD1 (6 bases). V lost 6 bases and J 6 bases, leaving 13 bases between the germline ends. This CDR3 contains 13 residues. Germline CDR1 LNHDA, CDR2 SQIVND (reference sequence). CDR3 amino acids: CASSARGRDTQYF. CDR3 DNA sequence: TGTGCCAGTAGCGCCAGGGGAAGGGATACGCAGTATTTT. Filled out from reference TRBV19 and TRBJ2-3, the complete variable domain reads DGGITQSPKYLFRKEGQNVTLSCEQNLNHDAMYWYRQDPGQGLRLIYYSQIVNDFQKGDIAEGYSVSREKKESFPLTVTSAQKNPTAFYLCASSARGRDTQYFGPGTRLTVL.

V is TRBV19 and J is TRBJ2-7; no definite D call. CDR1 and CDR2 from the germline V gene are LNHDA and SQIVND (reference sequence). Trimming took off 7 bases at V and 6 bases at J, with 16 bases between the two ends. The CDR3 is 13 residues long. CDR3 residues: CASKGRAGFEQYF. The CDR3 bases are TGTGCCAGTAAAGGACGGGCTGGCTTCGAGCAGTACTTC.